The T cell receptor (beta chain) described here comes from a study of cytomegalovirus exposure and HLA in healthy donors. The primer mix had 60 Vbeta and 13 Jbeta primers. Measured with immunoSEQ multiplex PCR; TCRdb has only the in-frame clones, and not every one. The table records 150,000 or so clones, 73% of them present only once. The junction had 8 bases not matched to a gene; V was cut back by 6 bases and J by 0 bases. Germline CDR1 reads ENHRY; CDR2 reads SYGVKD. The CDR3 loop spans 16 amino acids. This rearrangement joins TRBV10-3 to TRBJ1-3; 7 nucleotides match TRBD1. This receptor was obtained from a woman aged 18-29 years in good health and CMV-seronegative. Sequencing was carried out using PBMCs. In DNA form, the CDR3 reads TGTGCCATCAGCGCCTATCGGGACAGCTCTGGAAACACCATATATTTT. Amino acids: CAISAYRDSSGNTIYF.